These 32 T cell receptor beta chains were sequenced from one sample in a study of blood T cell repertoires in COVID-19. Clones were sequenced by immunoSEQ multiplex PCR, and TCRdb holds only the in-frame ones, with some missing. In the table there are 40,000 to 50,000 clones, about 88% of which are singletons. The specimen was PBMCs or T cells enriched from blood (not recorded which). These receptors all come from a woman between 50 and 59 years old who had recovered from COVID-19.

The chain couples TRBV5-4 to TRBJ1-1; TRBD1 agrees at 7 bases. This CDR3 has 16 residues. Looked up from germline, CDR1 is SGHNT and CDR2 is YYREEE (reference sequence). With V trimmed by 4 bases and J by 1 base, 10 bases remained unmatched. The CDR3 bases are TGTGCCAGCAGCCCCTACCCACAGGGGAGGAACACTGAAGCTTTCTTT. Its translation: CASSPYPQGRNTEAFF.

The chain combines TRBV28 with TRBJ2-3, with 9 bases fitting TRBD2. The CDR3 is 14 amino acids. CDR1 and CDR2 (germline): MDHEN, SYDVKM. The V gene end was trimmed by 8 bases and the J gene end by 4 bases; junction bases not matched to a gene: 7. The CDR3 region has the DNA TGTGCCAGCCTCCTAGCGGGGATCGCAGATACGCAGTATTTT. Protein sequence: CASLLAGIADTQYF.

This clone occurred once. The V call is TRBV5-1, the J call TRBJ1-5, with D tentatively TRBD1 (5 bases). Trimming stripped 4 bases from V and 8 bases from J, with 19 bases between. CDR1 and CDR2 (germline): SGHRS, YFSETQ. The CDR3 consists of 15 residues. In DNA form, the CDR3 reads TGCGCCAGCAGCGCGCTGGGACCACCGGGGGAGCCCCAGCATTTT. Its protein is CASSALGPPGEPQHF. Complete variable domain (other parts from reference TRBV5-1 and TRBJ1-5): KAGVTQTPRYLIKTRGQQVTLSCSPISGHRSVSWYQQTPGQGLQFLFEYFSETQRNKGNFPGRFSGRQFSNSRSEMNVSTLELGDSALYLCASSALGPPGEPQHFGDGTRLSIL.

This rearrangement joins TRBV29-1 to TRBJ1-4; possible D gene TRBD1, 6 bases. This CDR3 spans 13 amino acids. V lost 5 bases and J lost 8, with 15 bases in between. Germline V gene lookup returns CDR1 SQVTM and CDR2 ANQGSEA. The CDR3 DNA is TGCAGCGTTACTACAGGGATGGGGGAAAAACTGTTTTTT. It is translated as CSVTTGMGEKLFF.

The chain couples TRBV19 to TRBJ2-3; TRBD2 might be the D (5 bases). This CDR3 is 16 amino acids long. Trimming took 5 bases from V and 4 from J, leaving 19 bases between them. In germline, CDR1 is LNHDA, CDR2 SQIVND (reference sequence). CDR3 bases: TGTGCCAGTAGTGGAGGTGTAGGGTTTTTGTCAGATACGCAGTATTTT. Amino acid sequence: CASSGGVGFLSDTQYF.

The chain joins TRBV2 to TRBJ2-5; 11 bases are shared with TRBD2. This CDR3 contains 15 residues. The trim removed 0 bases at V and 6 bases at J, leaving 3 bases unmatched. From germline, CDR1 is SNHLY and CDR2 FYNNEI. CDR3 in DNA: TGTGCCAGCAGTGAAGCGCTAGCGGGAGGAAAGACCCAGTACTTC. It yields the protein CASSEALAGGKTQYF.

The CDR3 nucleotides are TGTGCCTCAAAAGAGACAGGGGCCAATCAGCCCCAGCATTTT. It yields the protein CASKETGANQPQHF. The chain links TRBV19 to TRBJ1-5, with 8 bases identical to TRBD1. The CDR3 loop spans 14 amino acids. Losses at the gene ends were 11 bases for V and 3 bases for J; bases not matched to a gene: 9. The germline V gene encodes CDR1 LNHDA and CDR2 SQIVND (reference sequence).

CDR3 DNA: TGCGCCAGCAGCTTGGGGGGGGGAGGCCAGCCCCAGCATTTT. Translating it yields CASSLGGGGQPQHF. The chain recombines TRBV5-1 with TRBJ1-5; D is perhaps TRBD1 (5 bases). Trimming removed 0 bases at V and 7 bases at J, with 11 bases between. In germline, CDR1 is SGHRS, CDR2 YFSETQ. CDR3 size: 14 residues.

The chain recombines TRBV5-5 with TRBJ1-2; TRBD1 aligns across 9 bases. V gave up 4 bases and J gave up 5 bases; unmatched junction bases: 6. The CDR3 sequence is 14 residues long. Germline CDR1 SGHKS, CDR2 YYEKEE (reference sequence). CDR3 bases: TGTGCCAGCAGCGAGGGACAGGGCCCTTATGGCTACACCTTC. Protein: CASSEGQGPYGYTF.

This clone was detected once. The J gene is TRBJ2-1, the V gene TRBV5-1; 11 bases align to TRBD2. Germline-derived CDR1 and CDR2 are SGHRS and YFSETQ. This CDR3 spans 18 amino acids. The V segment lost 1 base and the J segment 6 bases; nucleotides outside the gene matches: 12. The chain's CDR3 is CASSLLAGGPLGGNEQFF. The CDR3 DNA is TGCGCCAGCAGCTTGTTAGCGGGAGGGCCACTGGGAGGCAATGAGCAGTTCTTC.

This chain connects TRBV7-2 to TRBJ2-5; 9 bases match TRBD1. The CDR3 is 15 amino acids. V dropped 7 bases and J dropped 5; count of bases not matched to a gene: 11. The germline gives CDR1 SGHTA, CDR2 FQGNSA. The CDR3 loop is CASNRDRGNLETQYF. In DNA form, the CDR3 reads TGTGCCAGCAACCGTGACAGGGGGAACTTGGAGACCCAGTACTTC.

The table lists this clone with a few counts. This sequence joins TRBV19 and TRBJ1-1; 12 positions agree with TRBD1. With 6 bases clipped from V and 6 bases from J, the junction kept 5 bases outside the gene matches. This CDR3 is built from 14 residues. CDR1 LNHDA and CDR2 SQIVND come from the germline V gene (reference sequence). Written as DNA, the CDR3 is TGTGCCAGTAGGGGACAGGGGGCTGGGGCTGAAGCTTTCTTT. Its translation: CASRGQGAGAEAFF.

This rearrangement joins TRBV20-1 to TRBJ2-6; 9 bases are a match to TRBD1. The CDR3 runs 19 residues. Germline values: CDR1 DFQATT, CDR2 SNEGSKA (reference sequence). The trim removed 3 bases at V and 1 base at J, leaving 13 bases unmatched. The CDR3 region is CSASFPPGQGLSGANVLTF. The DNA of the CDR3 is TGCAGTGCTAGTTTCCCTCCGGGACAGGGACTATCTGGGGCCAACGTCCTGACTTTC.

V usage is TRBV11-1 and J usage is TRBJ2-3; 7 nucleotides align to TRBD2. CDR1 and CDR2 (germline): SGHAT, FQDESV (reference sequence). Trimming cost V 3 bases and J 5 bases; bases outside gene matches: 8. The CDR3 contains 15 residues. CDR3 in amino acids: CASSLGGRSLDTQYF. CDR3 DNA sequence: TGTGCCAGCAGCTTGGGGGGGAGGAGCTTAGATACGCAGTATTTT.

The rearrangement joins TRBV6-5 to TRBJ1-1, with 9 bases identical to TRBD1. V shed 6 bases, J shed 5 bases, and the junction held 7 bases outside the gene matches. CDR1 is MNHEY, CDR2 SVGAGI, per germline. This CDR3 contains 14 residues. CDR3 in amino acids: CASRKDRGQTEAFF. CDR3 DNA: TGTGCCAGCAGAAAGGACAGGGGCCAGACTGAAGCTTTCTTT.

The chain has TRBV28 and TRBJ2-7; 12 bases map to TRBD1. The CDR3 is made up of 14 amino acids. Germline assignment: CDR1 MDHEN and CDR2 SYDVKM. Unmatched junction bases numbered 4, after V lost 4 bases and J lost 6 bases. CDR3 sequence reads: CASSYGTGGLEQYF. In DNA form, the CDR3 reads TGTGCCAGCAGTTATGGGACAGGGGGCCTCGAGCAGTACTTC.

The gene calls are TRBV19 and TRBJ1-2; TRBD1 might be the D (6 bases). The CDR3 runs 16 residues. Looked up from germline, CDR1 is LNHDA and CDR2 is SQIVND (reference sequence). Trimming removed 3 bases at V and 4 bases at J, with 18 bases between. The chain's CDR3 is CASSMDLGAQPYGYTF. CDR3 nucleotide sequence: TGTGCCAGTAGTATGGATTTGGGGGCCCAACCCTATGGCTACACCTTC.

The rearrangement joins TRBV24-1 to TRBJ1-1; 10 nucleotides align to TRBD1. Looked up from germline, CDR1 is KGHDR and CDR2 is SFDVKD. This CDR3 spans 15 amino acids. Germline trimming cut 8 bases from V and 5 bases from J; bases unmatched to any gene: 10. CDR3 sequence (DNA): TGTGCCACCATGACAGGGGGCGGAGGTTTGACTGAAGCTTTCTTT. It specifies CATMTGGGGLTEAFF.

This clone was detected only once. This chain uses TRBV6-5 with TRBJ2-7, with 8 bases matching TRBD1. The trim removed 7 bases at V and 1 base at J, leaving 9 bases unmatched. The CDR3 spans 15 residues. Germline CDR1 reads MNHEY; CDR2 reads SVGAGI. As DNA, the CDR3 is TGTGCCAGCAAATACTCGGGACAGGTTTCCTACGAGCAGTACTTC. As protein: CASKYSGQVSYEQYF.

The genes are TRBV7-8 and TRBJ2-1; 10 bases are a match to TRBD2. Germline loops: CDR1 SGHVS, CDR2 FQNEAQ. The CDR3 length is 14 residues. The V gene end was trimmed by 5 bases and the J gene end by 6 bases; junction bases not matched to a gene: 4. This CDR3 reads CASSLQRGGNEQFF. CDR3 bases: TGTGCCAGCAGCCTCCAGCGGGGGGGCAATGAGCAGTTCTTC.

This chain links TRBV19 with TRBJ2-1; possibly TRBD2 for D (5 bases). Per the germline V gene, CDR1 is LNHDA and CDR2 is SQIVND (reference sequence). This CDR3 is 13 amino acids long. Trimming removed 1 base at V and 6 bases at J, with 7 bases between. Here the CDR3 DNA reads TGTGCCAGTAGTATAGGCGGAGGCAATGAGCAGTTCTTC. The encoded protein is CASSIGGGNEQFF.

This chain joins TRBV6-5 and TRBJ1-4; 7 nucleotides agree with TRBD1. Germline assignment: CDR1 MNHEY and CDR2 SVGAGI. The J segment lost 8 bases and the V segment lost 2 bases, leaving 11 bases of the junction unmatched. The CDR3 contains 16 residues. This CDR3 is CASSYRRDSSLEKLFF. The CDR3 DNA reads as TGTGCCAGCAGTTACCGGAGGGACAGTTCTCTGGAAAAACTGTTTTTT.

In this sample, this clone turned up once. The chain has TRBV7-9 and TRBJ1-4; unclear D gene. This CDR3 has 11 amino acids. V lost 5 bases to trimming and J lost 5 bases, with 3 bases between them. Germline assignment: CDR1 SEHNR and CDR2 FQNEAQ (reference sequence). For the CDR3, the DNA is TGTGCCAGCAGCATAAATGAAAAACTGTTTTTT. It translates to CASSINEKLFF. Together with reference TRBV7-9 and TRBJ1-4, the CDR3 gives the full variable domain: DTGVSQNPRHKITKRGQNVTFRCDPISEHNRLYWYRQTLGQGPEFLTYFQNEAQLEKSRLLSDRFSAERPKGSFSTLEIQRTEQGDSAMYLCASSINEKLFFGSGTQLSVL.

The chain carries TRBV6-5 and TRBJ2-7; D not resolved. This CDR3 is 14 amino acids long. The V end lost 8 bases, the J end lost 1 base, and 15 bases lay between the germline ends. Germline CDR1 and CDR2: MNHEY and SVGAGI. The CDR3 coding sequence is TGTGCCAGCCGGCTGGGCAGGCCTTCCTACGAGCAGTACTTC. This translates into CASRLGRPSYEQYF.

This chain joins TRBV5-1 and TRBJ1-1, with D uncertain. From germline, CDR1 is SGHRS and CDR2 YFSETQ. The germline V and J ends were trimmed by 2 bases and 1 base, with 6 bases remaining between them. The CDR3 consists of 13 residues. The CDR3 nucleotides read TGCGCCAGCAGCTTCGACTGGAACACTGAAGCTTTCTTT. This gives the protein CASSFDWNTEAFF. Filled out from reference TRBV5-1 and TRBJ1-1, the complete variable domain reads KAGVTQTPRYLIKTRGQQVTLSCSPISGHRSVSWYQQTPGQGLQFLFEYFSETQRNKGNFPGRFSGRQFSNSRSEMNVSTLELGDSALYLCASSFDWNTEAFFGQGTRLTVV.

This CDR3 reads CASSLGGAGVGYEQYF. Here the CDR3 DNA reads TGTGCCAGCAGCTTAGGGGGAGCGGGAGTGGGGTACGAGCAGTACTTC. The gene calls are TRBV7-2 and TRBJ2-7; 8 bases fit TRBD2. The CDR3 spans 16 residues. The V gene end was trimmed by 1 base and the J gene end by 4 bases; junction bases not matched to a gene: 9. CDR1 SGHTA and CDR2 FQGNSA come from the germline V gene.

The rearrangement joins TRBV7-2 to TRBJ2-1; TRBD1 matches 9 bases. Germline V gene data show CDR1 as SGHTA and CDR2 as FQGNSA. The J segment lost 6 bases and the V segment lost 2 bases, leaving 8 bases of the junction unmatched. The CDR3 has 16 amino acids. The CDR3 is CASSLPGQGKSNEQFF. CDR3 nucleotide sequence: TGTGCCAGCAGCTTACCGGGACAGGGCAAATCCAATGAGCAGTTCTTC.

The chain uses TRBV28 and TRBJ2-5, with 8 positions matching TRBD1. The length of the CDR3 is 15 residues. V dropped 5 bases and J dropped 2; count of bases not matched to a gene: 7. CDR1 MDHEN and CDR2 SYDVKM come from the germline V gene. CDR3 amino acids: CASSGAGGQQETQYF. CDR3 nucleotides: TGTGCCAGCAGTGGGGCAGGGGGCCAACAAGAGACCCAGTACTTC.

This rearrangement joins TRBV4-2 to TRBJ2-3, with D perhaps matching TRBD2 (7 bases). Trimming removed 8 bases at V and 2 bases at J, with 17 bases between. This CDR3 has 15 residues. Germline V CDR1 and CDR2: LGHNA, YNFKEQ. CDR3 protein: CASGGGGTDTDTQYF. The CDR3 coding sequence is TGTGCCAGCGGGGGGGGCGGCACCGACACAGATACGCAGTATTTT.

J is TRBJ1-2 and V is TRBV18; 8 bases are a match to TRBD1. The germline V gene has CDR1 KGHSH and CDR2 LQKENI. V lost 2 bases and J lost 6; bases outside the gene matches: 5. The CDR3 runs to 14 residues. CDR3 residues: CASSPSPTGDGYTF. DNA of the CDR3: TGTGCCAGCTCACCATCTCCGACAGGGGATGGCTACACCTTC.

CDR3 protein: CASSQGLAGGPPYEQYF. The CDR3 DNA reads as TGTGCCAGCAGCCAAGGGCTAGCGGGAGGGCCACCCTACGAGCAGTACTTC. This chain connects TRBV4-2 to TRBJ2-7; the match to TRBD2 covers 12 bases. Germline V gene lookup returns CDR1 LGHNA and CDR2 YNFKEQ. Losses at the gene ends were 1 base for V and 2 bases for J; bases not matched to a gene: 6. The CDR3 totals 17 residues.

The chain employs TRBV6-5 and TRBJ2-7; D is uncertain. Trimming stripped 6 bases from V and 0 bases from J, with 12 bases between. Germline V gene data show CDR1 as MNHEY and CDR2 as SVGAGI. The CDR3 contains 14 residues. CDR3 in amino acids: CASRPRLPSYEQYF. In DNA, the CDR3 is TGTGCCAGCAGGCCTAGGTTGCCCTCCTACGAGCAGTACTTC.